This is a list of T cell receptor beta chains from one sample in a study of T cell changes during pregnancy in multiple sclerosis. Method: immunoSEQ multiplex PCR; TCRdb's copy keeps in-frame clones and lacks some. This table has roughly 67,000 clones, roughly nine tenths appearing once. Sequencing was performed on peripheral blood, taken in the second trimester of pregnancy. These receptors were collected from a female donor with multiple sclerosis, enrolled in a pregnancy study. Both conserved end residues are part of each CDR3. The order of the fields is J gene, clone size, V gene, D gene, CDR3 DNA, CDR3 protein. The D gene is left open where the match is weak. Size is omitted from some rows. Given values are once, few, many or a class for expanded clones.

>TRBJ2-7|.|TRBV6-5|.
TGTGCCAGCAGTTACTCTCAGGCAGTTGAGTACGAGCAGTACTTC
CASSYSQAVEYEQYF
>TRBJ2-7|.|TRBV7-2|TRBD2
TGTGCCAGCAGCCAGCGGGAGGCGTCCTACGAGCAGTACTTC
CASSQREASYEQYF
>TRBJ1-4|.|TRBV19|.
TGTGCCAGTAGTATAGATCTTGCGACAGGTTTAAAACTGTTTTTT
CASSIDLATGLKLFF
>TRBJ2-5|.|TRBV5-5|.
TGTGCCAGCAGCTCCCCACCTGGTGGCTTCGGACTCCAAGAGACCCAGTACTTC
CASSSPPGGFGLQETQYF
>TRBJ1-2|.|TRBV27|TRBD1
TGTGCCAGCAGCCACTCCCCGGACAGGGGGCATGGCTACACCTTC
CASSHSPDRGHGYTF
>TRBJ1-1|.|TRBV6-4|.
TGTGCCAGCAGTGACTCGGATGGGGCTAACACTGAAGCTTTCTTT
CASSDSDGANTEAFF
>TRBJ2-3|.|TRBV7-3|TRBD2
TGTGCCAGCAGCTTACCGGGGGGTAGCACAGATACGCAGTATTTT
CASSLPGGSTDTQYF
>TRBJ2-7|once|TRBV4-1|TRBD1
TGCGCCAGCAGCCAAGGAGGAGGGACAGGGGGCTCGTACGAGCAGTACTTC
CASSQGGGTGGSYEQYF
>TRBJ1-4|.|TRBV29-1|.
TGCAGCGCGGGAACCTTGGCAACTAATGAAAAACTGTTTTTT
CSAGTLATNEKLFF
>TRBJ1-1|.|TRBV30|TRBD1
TGTGCCTGGGATATCGGACAGGGGGGCACTGAAGCTTTCTTT
CAWDIGQGGTEAFF
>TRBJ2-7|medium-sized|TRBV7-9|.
TGTGCCAGCAGCTCCGCTGCACACCCATACGAGCAGTACTTC
CASSSAAHPYEQYF
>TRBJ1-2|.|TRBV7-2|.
TGTGCCAGCAGCTTAACAAGGACAAACTATGGCTACACCTTC
CASSLTRTNYGYTF
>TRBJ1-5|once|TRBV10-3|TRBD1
TGTGCCATCAGAACCGGGACAGGGCCTTCCAATCAGCCCCAGCATTTT
CAIRTGTGPSNQPQHF
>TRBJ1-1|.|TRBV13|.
TGTGCCAGCAGCTTGTCTGGGCTTAACACTGAAGCTTTCTTT
CASSLSGLNTEAFF
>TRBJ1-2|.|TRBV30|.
TGTGCCTGGAAATTAGCGGGTGATGGCTACACCTTC
CAWKLAGDGYTF
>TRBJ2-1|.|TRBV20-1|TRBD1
TGCAGTGCTGGAGGACAGGGTGAGCAGTTCTTC
CSAGGQGEQFF
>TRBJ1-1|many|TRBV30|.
TGTGCCTGGAGATTGCTAAGATGGGCTTTCTTT
CAWRLLRWAFF
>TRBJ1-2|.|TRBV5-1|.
TGCGCCAGCAGCTTGGACTGGGACACGGTGGGCTACACCTTC
CASSLDWDTVGYTF
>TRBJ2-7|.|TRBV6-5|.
TGTGCCAGCAGTTACTCGACTTCAGCCTACGAGCAGTACTTC
CASSYSTSAYEQYF
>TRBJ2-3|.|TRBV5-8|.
TGTGCCAGCAGCTTGTATCTCGGTACGCAGTATTTT
CASSLYLGTQYF
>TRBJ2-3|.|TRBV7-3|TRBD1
TGTGCCAGCAGCTCGGCGGGGACAGGGGCAGATACGCAGTATTTT
CASSSAGTGADTQYF
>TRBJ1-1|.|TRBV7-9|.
TGTGCCAGCAGCCCGAGCGGTGGGGTCTCTGAAGCTTTCTTT
CASSPSGGVSEAFF
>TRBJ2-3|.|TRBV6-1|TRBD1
TGTGCCAGCAGCCGGGACAGCCGCACAGATACGCAGTATTTT
CASSRDSRTDTQYF
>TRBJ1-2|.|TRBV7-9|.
TGTGCCAGCAGCTTCGGGCAGGGGTTAGGAGGCTACACCTTC
CASSFGQGLGGYTF
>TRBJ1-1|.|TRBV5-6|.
TGTGCCAGCAGCTGGAGGGGCATGAACACTGAAGCTTTCTTT
CASSWRGMNTEAFF
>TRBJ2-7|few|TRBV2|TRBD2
TGTGCCAGCAGTACACTGGGGACTAGGATTTCCTCCTACGAGCAGTACTTC
CASSTLGTRISSYEQYF
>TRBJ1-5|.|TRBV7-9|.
TGTGCCAGCAGCTTCGACAGATTGGGTCAGCCCCAGCATTTT
CASSFDRLGQPQHF
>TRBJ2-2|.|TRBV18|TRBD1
TGTGCCAGCTCAACAAACTCACAGGGGTCCGGGGAGCTGTTTTTT
CASSTNSQGSGELFF
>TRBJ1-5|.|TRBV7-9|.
TGTGCCAGCAGCTTAGGGCGGGGCAATCAGCCCCAGCATTTT
CASSLGRGNQPQHF
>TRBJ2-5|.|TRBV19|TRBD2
TGTGCCAGTAGTTCGGGACTAGCGGGATTACAAGAGACCCAGTACTTC
CASSSGLAGLQETQYF
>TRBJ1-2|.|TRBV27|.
TGTGCCAGCACCCAATCGCCGGGTGGGGCCGGCTATGGCTACACCTTC
CASTQSPGGAGYGYTF
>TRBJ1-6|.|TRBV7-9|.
TGTGCCAGCAGCTTAGGGTCAGCCATGACAAATTCACCCCTCCACTTT
CASSLGSAMTNSPLHF
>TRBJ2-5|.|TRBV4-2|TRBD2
TGTGCCAGCAGCCAAGGGAAAGGACTAGCGGTAGAGACCCAGTACTTC
CASSQGKGLAVETQYF
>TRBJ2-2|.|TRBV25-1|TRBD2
TGTGCCAGCAGTGCCCCGGGGGGGAACACCGGGGAGCTGTTTTTT
CASSAPGGNTGELFF
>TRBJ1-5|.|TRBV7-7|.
TGTGCCAGCAGCTGCCCGGGACACATTTATAGCAATCAGCCCCAGCATTTT
CASSCPGHIYSNQPQHF
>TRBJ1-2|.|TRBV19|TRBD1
TGTGCCAGTAGTATGCCTGGGACAGGGAGAAATGGCTACACCTTC
CASSMPGTGRNGYTF
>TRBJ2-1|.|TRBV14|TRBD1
TGTGCCAGCAGCCCTCGGACAGGGACGATCTACAATGAGCAGTTCTTC
CASSPRTGTIYNEQFF
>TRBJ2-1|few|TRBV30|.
TGTGCCTGGAGTGTAGAGGAGCAGTTCTTC
CAWSVEEQFF
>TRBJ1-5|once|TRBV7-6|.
TGTGCCAGCAGCTTATCGGGAGATCAGCCCCAGCATTTT
CASSLSGDQPQHF
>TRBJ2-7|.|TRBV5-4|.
TGTGCCAGCAGCGCAGACGGGTCCTACGAGCAGTACTTC
CASSADGSYEQYF